The 16 T cell receptor beta chains reported below all come from one sample, sequenced in a study of cytotoxic CD8 clonotypes in ibrutinib-treated CLL. Data came from immunoSEQ multiplex PCR; TCRdb stores just in-frame clones and leaves some out. Of 25,000 or so clones listed, 62% are singletons. The sequenced sample was PBMCs, obtained before ibrutinib treatment. These receptors all come from a human donor with chronic lymphocytic leukemia.

V and J are TRBV5-6 and TRBJ2-3, with TRBD1 matching 8 bases. With 2 bases clipped from V and 9 bases from J, the junction kept 2 bases outside the gene matches. CDR3 length: 12 amino acids. Germline CDR1 and CDR2: SGHDT and YYEEEE. CDR3 sequence: CASSFRQGTQYF. CDR3 sequence (DNA): TGTGCCAGCAGCTTTAGACAGGGGACGCAGTATTTT.

This clone was detected a few times. J is TRBJ1-1 and V is TRBV19, with D hard to call. Trimming cost V 7 bases and J 1 base, with 10 bases left between them. This CDR3 has 13 amino acids. The germline CDR1 and CDR2 sequences are LNHDA and SQIVND (reference sequence). CDR3 in DNA: TGTGCCAGTATCCCACCGGGGAACACTGAAGCTTTCTTT. This gives the protein CASIPPGNTEAFF.

The J gene is TRBJ2-1, the V gene TRBV4-2, with D unresolved. The CDR3 length is 17 residues. The germline V gene encodes CDR1 LGHNA and CDR2 YNFKEQ. V gave up 0 bases and J gave up 0 bases, with 12 bases separating them. The DNA for the CDR3 is TGTGCCAGCAGCCAAGATCGGCAGCATTTCTCCTACAATGAGCAGTTCTTC. Protein product: CASSQDRQHFSYNEQFF.

A few counts support this clone. The V and J genes are TRBV11-3 and TRBJ2-1; D may correspond to TRBD1 or TRBD2 (5 bases each). Trimming took 5 bases from V and 12 from J, leaving 11 bases between them. The CDR3 length is 11 residues. The germline gives CDR1 SGHNT, CDR2 YENEEA. For the CDR3, the DNA is TGTGCCAGCAGCCAACGGGGCGTGCAGTTCTTC. Residues: CASSQRGVQFF.

This clone was recorded once. The chain employs TRBV5-1 and TRBJ2-7; D is undetermined. Trimming took off 0 bases at V and 0 bases at J, with 7 bases between the two ends. The CDR3 loop spans 14 amino acids. The germline CDR1 and CDR2 sequences are SGHRS and YFSETQ. In nucleotides, the CDR3 is TGCGCCAGCAGCTTGGGGTCCCCCTCCTACGAGCAGTACTTC. This encodes CASSLGSPSYEQYF.

CDR3 sequence reads: CASSVSGEGNEQFF. CDR3 nucleotides: TGTGCCAGCAGTGTAAGCGGGGAGGGTAATGAGCAGTTCTTC. The chain has TRBV6-4 and TRBJ2-1; 7 positions match TRBD2. This CDR3 comprises 14 residues. The V segment lost 4 bases and the J segment 7 bases; nucleotides outside the gene matches: 7. Germline lookup yields CDR1 MRHNA and CDR2 SNTAGT.

The chain links TRBV18 to TRBJ1-4, with a tentative D call TRBD1 (5 bases). CDR3 length equals 14 residues. The ends were cut back, 4 bases at V and 5 bases at J, with 11 bases in the middle. Germline V CDR1 and CDR2: KGHSH, LQKENI. The DNA of the CDR3 is TGTGCCAGCTCACAGGGGTGGATGAATGAAAAACTGTTTTTT. Its protein is CASSQGWMNEKLFF.

V gene TRBV4-1 combines with J gene TRBJ2-5, with D possibly matching TRBD2 (6 bases). Germline lookup yields CDR1 MGHRA and CDR2 YSYEKL. Trimming took off 1 base at V and 2 bases at J, with 8 bases between the two ends. This CDR3 has 14 residues. The CDR3 nucleotides read TGCGCCAGCAGCCAAGGGGACTGGCAAGAGACCCAGTACTTC. This translates into CASSQGDWQETQYF.

V gene TRBV11-2 combines with J gene TRBJ2-7; unclear D gene. The V and J ends lost 1 base and 6 bases respectively, with 10 bases between them. Germline loops: CDR1 SGHAT, CDR2 FQNNGV. This CDR3 comprises 13 residues. The CDR3 spells CASSLGQVAEQYF. DNA for the CDR3: TGTGCCAGCAGCTTAGGTCAGGTCGCCGAGCAGTACTTC.

This chain connects TRBV9 to TRBJ1-2, with TRBD1 matching over 10 bases. Germline trimming cut 9 bases from V and 2 bases from J; bases unmatched to any gene: 4. The CDR3 has 13 amino acids. Germline values: CDR1 SGDLS, CDR2 YYNGEE. The CDR3 reads CAIPGQGNYGYTF. The CDR3 coding sequence is TGTGCCATTCCGGGACAGGGGAACTATGGCTACACCTTC.

CDR3 residues: CASSLSGSSYNEQFF. The CDR3 DNA reads TGTGCCAGCAGTTTATCGGGGAGCTCCTACAATGAGCAGTTCTTC. V and J are TRBV27 and TRBJ2-1; TRBD2 is a possible D gene (5 bases). This CDR3 is built from 15 residues. V gave up 0 bases and J gave up 0 bases, with 6 bases separating them. Germline CDR1 and CDR2: MNHEY and SMNVEV (reference sequence).

The chain joins TRBV11-2 to TRBJ1-3; D unresolved. The CDR3 is 13 residues long. Germline values: CDR1 SGHAT, CDR2 FQNNGV. Trimming pared 2 bases from V and 9 bases from J, leaving 11 bases between. The CDR3 sequence is CASSLLGLGTIYF. CDR3 DNA sequence: TGTGCCAGCAGCTTACTAGGGCTGGGCACCATATATTTT.

This chain joins TRBV7-8 and TRBJ2-1; TRBD2 matches 16 bases. The germline gives CDR1 SGHVS, CDR2 FQNEAQ. This CDR3 is built from 19 residues. V dropped 3 bases and J dropped 7; count of bases not matched to a gene: 12. In DNA, the CDR3 is TGTGCCAGCAGCTTGCACAGCGGGACTAGCGGGGGGGATATAAATGAGCAGTTCTTC. Translating it yields CASSLHSGTSGGDINEQFF.

V is TRBV6-1 and J is TRBJ2-5; 7 positions agree with TRBD2. Germline V CDR1 and CDR2: MNHNS, SASEGT. The CDR3 totals 14 residues. V trimming: 7 bases; J trimming: 4 bases; junction bases outside the gene matches: 9. CDR3 protein: CASMSGTSLETQYF. CDR3 DNA sequence: TGTGCCAGCATGAGCGGGACTTCTTTAGAGACCCAGTACTTC.

The genes are TRBV19 and TRBJ2-1, with D perhaps given as TRBD1 or TRBD2 (6 bases each). The V gene lost 7 bases and the J gene lost 5 bases, with 12 bases spanning the gap. This CDR3 is built from 13 residues. The V gene's germline CDR1 is LNHDA and CDR2 SQIVND (reference sequence). CDR3 coding DNA: TGTGCCAGTACCCGGGGGCGCGACAATGAGCAGTTCTTC. Protein product: CASTRGRDNEQFF.

CDR3 DNA: TGTGCCAGCAGGGACGGGACAGGGGGCTCTGATGAGCAGTTCTTC. It is translated as CASRDGTGGSDEQFF. The chain has TRBV2 and TRBJ2-1; TRBD1 aligns across 12 bases. The CDR3 sequence is 15 residues long. With 6 bases clipped from V and 8 bases from J, the junction kept 8 bases outside the gene matches. Germline CDR1 reads SNHLY; CDR2 reads FYNNEI.